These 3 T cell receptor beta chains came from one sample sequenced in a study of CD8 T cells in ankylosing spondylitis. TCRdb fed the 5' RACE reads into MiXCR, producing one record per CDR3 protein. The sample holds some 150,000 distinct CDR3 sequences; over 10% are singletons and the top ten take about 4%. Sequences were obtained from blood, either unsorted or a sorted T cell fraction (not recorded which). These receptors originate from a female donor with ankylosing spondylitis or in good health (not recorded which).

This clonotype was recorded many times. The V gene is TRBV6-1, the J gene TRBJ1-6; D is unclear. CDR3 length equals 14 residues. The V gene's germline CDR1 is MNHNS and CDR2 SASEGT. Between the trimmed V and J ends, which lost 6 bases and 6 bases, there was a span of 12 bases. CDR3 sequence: CASSLEEPNSPLHF. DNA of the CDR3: TGTGCCAGCAGCCTCGAAGAGCCTAATTCACCCCTCCACTTT.

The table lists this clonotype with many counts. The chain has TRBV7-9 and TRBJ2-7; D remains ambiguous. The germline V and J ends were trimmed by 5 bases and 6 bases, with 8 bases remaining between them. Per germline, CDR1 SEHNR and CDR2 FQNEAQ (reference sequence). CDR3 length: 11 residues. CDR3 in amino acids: CASSPYPEQYF. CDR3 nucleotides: TGTGCCAGCAGCCCCTACCCCGAGCAGTACTTC.

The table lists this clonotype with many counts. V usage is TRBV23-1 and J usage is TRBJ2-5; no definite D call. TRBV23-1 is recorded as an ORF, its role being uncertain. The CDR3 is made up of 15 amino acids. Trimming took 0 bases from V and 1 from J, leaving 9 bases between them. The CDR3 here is CASSQSLGFQETQYF. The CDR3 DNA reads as TGCGCCAGCAGTCAATCGTTGGGTTTCCAAGAGACCCAGTACTTC.